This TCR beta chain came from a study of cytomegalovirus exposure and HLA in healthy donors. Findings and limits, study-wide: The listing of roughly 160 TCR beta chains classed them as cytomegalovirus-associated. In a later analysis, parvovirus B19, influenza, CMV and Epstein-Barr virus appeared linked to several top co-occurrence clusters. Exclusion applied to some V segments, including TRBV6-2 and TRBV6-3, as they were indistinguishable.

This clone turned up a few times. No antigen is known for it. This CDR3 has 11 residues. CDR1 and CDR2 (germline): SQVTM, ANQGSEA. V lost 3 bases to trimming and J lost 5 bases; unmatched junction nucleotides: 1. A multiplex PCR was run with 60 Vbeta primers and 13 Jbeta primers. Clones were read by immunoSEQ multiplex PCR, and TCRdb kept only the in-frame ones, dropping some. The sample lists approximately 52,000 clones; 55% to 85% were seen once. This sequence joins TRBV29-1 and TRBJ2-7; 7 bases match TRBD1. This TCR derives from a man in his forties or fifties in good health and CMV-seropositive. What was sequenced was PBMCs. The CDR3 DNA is TGCAGCGTTGAGGACAGGAACGAGCAGTACTTC. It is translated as CSVEDRNEQYF.